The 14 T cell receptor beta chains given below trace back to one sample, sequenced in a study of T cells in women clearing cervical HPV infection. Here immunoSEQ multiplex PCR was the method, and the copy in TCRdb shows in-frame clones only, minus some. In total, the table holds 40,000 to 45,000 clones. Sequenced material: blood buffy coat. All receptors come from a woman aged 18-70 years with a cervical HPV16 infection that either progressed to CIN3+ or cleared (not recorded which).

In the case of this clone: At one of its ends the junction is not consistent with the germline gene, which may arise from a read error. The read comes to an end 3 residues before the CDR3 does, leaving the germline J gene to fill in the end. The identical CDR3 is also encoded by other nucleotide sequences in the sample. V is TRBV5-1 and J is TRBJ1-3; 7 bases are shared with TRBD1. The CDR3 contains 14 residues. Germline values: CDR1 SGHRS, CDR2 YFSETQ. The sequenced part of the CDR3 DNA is TGCGCCAGCAGCTCCTTTGACAGGGAAAACACA. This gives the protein CASSSFDRENT. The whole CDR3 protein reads CASSSFDRENTIYF.

CDR3 DNA, as far as it was read: TGTGCCACCAGCAGAGTCGGTACGGCTAGCGGGAGCGGCACCGGGGAG. The encoded protein is CATSRVGTASGSGTGE. In full, the CDR3 is CATSRVGTASGSGTGELFF. The chain employs TRBV15 and TRBJ2-2; 10 bases agree with TRBD2. Read data end 3 residues before the CDR3 end; the end is taken from the germline J gene. With V trimmed by 1 base and J by 4 bases, 12 bases remained unmatched. Germline V gene lookup returns CDR1 LNHNV and CDR2 YYDKDF (reference sequence). The CDR3 spans 19 residues.

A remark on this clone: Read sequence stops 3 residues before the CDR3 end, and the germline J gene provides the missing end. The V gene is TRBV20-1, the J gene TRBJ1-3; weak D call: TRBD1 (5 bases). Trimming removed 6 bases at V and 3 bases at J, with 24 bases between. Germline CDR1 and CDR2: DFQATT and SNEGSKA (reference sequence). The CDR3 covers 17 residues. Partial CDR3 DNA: TGCAGTGCCGCAGGCGGGGGGAAGGGTAACGTTGGAAACACC. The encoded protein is CSAAGGGKGNVGNT. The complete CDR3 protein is CSAAGGGKGNVGNTIYF.

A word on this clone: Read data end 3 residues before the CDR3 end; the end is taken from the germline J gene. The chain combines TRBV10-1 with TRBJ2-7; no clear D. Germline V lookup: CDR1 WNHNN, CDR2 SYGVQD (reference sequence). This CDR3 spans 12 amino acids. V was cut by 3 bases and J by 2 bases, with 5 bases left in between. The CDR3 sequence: CASSETAYEQYF. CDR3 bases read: TGCGCCAGCAGTGAAACAGCCTACGAG.

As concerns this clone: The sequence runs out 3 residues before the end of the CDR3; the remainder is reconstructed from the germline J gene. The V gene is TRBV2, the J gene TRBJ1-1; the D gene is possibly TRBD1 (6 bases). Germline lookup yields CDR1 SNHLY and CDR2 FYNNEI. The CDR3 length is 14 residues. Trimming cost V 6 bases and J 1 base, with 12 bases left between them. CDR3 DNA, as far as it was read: TGTGCCAGCAGGCTGACAGGCAGGAACACTGAA. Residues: CASRLTGRNTE. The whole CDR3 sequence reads CASRLTGRNTEAFF. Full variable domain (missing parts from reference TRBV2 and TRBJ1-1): EPEVTQTPSHQVTQMGQEVILRCVPISNHLYFYWYRQILGQKVEFLVSFYNNEISEKSEIFDDQFSVERPDGSNFTLKIRSTKLEDSAMYFCASRLTGRNTEAFFGQGTRLTVV.

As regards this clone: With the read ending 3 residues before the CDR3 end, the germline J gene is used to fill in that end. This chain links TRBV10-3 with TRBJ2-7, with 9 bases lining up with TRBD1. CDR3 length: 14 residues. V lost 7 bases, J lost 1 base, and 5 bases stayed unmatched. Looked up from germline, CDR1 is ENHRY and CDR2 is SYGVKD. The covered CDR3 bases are TGTGCCATCAACCGACAGGGGGAATCCTACGAG. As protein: CAINRQGESYE. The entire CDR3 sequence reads CAINRQGESYEQYF.

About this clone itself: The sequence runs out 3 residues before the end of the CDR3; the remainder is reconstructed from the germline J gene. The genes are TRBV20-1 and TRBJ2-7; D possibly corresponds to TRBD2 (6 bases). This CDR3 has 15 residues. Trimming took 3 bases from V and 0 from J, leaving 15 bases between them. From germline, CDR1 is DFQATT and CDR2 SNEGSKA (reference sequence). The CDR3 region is CSARPYSGFSYEQYF. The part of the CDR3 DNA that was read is TGCAGTGCTAGGCCCTACAGCGGGTTCTCCTACGAG.

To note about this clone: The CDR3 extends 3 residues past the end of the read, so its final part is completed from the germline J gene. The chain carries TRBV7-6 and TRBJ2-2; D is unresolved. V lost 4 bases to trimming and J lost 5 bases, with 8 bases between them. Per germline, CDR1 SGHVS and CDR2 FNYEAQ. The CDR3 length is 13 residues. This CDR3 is CASSSGPTGELFF. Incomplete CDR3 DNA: TGTGCCAGCAGCTCGGGTCCGACCGGGGAG.

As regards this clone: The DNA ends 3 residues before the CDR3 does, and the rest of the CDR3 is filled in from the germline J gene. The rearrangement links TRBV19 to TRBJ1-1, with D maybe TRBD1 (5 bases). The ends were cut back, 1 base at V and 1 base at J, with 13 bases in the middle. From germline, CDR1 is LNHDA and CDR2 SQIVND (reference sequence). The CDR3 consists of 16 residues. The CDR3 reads CASSIGGDRPNTEAFF. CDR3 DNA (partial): TGTGCCAGTAGTATAGGGGGAGACAGACCGAACACTGAA. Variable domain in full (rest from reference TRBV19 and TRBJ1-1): DGGITQSPKYLFRKEGQNVTLSCEQNLNHDAMYWYRQDPGQGLRLIYYSQIVNDFQKGDIAEGYSVSREKKESFPLTVTSAQKNPTAFYLCASSIGGDRPNTEAFFGQGTRLTVV.

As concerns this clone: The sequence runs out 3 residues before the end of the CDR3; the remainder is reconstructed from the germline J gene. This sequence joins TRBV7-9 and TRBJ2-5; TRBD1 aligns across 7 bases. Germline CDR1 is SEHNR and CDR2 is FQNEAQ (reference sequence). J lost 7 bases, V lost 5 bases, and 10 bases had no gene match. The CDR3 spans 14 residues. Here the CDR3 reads CASSPGQSFGTQYF. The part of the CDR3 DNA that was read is TGTGCCAGCAGCCCGGGACAGTCCTTCGGGACC.

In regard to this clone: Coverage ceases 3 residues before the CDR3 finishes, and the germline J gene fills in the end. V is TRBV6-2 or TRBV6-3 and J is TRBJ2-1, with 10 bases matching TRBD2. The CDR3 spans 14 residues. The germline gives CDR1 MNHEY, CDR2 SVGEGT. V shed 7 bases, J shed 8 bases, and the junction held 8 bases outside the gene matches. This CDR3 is CASKSGGALYEQFF. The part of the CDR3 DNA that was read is TGTGCCAGCAAGAGCGGGGGGGCCTTGTATGAG.

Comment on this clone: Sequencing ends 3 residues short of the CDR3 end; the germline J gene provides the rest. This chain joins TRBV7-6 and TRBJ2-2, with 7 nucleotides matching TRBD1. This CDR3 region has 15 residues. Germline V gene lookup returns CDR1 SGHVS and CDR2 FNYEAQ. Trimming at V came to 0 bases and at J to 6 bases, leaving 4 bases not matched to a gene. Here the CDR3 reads CASSLAGQGAGELFF. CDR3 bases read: TGTGCCAGCAGCTTAGCGGGCCAGGGGGCCGGGGAG.

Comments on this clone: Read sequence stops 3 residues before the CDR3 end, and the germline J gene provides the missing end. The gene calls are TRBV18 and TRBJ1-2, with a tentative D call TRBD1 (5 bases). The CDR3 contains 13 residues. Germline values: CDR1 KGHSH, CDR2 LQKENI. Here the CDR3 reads CASSPGGSYDYTF. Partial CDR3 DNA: TGTGCCAGCTCACCTGGGGGGTCCTACGAC.

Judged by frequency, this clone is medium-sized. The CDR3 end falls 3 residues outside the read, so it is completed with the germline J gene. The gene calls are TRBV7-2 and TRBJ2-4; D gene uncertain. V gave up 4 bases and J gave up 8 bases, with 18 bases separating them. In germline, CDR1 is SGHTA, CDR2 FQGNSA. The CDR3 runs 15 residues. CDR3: CASSWRPSRWDIQYF. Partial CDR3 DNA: TGTGCCAGCAGCTGGCGACCCTCGCGGTGGGACATT.